This TCR beta chain comes out of a study of shared clonotypes between healthy human individuals. Study findings and constraints: Donor clonotype sharing was expected to depend on sequencing depth. The study drew on few donors, limiting represented genetic and exposure-history diversity.

Trimming took off 7 bases at V and 5 bases at J, with 12 bases between the two ends. This CDR3 has 13 residues. The germline CDR1 and CDR2 sequences are SGHVS and FQNEAQ. Worth noting for this clone: Its antigen is undetermined.

The assay was immunoSEQ multiplex PCR, and TCRdb's table has in-frame clones only and misses some. The sample carries 450,000 to 500,000 clones, more than 75% recorded once. All donors were healthy HIV-negative adults lacking recent acute infections or vaccinations. Extraction of genomic DNA in unsorted samples used 100 million or so PBMCs. The rearrangement uses TRBV7-8 and TRBJ1-5; no definite D call. Sequenced: PBMCs. This TCR came from a woman in her 40s in good health. Some clones in this sample may be carry-over from other donors' samples. The DNA for the CDR3 is TGTGCCAGCACCCCAGACGGGGATCAGCCCCAGCATTTT. This codes for CASTPDGDQPQHF.